A selection of T cell receptor beta chains follows, all from one sample in a study of shared clonotypes between healthy human individuals. The data were produced by immunoSEQ multiplex PCR, yet TCRdb's version contains in-frame clones alone and is incomplete. This table has more than 2,000,000 clones, more than 85% appearing once. Sample: naive CD4+ T cells from PBMCs. These receptors all stem from a man aged 18 to 30 in good health. Some clones in this sample may be carry-over from other donors' samples. Each CDR3 is given with its conserved first and last residue. The D gene is left open where the match is weak. Clone sizes are given selectively: once, few, many, or a class where the clone is expanded.

J gene: TRBJ2-5; D gene: -; CDR3 length: 14; clone size: -; V gene: TRBV19; CDR3 DNA: TGTGCCAGTAGTATGGGTCGGGTACAAGAGACCCAGTACTTC; CDR3 protein: CASSMGRVQETQYF
J gene: TRBJ2-4; D gene: -; CDR3 length: 14; clone size: -; V gene: TRBV28; CDR3 DNA: TGTGCCACCGTCTCCGGGGGTCCCAAAAACATTCAGTACTTC; CDR3 protein: CATVSGGPKNIQYF
J gene: TRBJ2-3; D gene: TRBD1; CDR3 length: 16; clone size: -; V gene: TRBV10-3; CDR3 DNA: TGTGCCATCAGTGAGTCCTTGGGACAGAGCACAGATACGCAGTATTTT; CDR3 protein: CAISESLGQSTDTQYF
J gene: TRBJ2-6; D gene: -; CDR3 length: 14; clone size: -; V gene: TRBV6-5; CDR3 DNA: TGTGCCAGCAAGGTCGTTCGTGGGGCCAACGTCCTGACTTTC; CDR3 protein: CASKVVRGANVLTF
J gene: TRBJ2-2; D gene: TRBD2; CDR3 length: 14; clone size: once; V gene: TRBV30; CDR3 DNA: TGTGCCTGGAGTGTCCTAGCGGGCGGCGGGGAGCTGTTTTTT; CDR3 protein: CAWSVLAGGGELFF
J gene: TRBJ2-3; D gene: -; CDR3 length: 14; clone size: once; V gene: TRBV5-1; CDR3 DNA: TGCGCCAGCAGCACGCGGGACTTCACAGATACGCAGTATTTT; CDR3 protein: CASSTRDFTDTQYF
J gene: TRBJ2-5; D gene: TRBD2; CDR3 length: 15; clone size: -; V gene: TRBV12-5; CDR3 DNA: TGTGCTAGTGGTTTGGGTCTAGCGGGAATGGAGACCCAGTACTTC; CDR3 protein: CASGLGLAGMETQYF
J gene: TRBJ1-2; D gene: -; CDR3 length: 14; clone size: -; V gene: TRBV29-1; CDR3 DNA: TGCAGCGTTGACCTACGGGGCCGGGGCTATGGCTACACCTTC; CDR3 protein: CSVDLRGRGYGYTF
J gene: TRBJ2-7; D gene: TRBD2; CDR3 length: 15; clone size: -; V gene: TRBV18; CDR3 DNA: TGTGCCAGCTCACCACTAGCGGGGGAAGAGTACGAGCAGTACTTC; CDR3 protein: CASSPLAGEEYEQYF
J gene: TRBJ2-1; D gene: TRBD2; CDR3 length: 15; clone size: once; V gene: TRBV10-1; CDR3 DNA: TGCGCCAGCAGTGAGGGGACTAGCGAGGACAATGAGCAGTTCTTC; CDR3 protein: CASSEGTSEDNEQFF
J gene: TRBJ2-7; D gene: TRBD2; CDR3 length: 16; clone size: -; V gene: TRBV5-1; CDR3 DNA: TGCGCCAGCAGCGGCGGGACTAGCGGGAGGGCCTACGAGCAGTACTTC; CDR3 protein: CASSGGTSGRAYEQYF
J gene: TRBJ1-1; D gene: -; CDR3 length: 14; clone size: -; V gene: TRBV5-5; CDR3 DNA: TGTGCCAGCAGCATAACGACAGCTTTCACTGAAGCTTTCTTT; CDR3 protein: CASSITTAFTEAFF
J gene: TRBJ2-3; D gene: TRBD2; CDR3 length: 20; clone size: -; V gene: TRBV5-1; CDR3 DNA: TGCGCCAGCAGCTTGGGAAGTCTTAGCGGGAGGGCCAGTGCAACAGATACGCAGTATTTT; CDR3 protein: CASSLGSLSGRASATDTQYF
J gene: TRBJ2-3; D gene: -; CDR3 length: 11; clone size: few; V gene: TRBV5-1; CDR3 DNA: TGCGCCAGCAGCTCCACAGATACGCAGTATTTT; CDR3 protein: CASSSTDTQYF
J gene: TRBJ1-2; D gene: -; CDR3 length: 16; clone size: -; V gene: TRBV15; CDR3 DNA: TGTGCCACCAGCAACCTAAGACAGACGCCCTACTATGGCTACACCTTC; CDR3 protein: CATSNLRQTPYYGYTF
J gene: TRBJ1-3; D gene: -; CDR3 length: 17; clone size: -; V gene: TRBV7-6; CDR3 DNA: TGTGCCAGCAGCTTAGCGGTTTGGGAAGACTCTGGAAACACCATATATTTT; CDR3 protein: CASSLAVWEDSGNTIYF
J gene: TRBJ2-7; D gene: TRBD2; CDR3 length: 15; clone size: -; V gene: TRBV28; CDR3 DNA: TGTGCCAGCAGTTTATGGCTAGCGGGAACCTACGAGCGGTACTTC; CDR3 protein: CASSLWLAGTYERYF
J gene: TRBJ1-5; D gene: -; CDR3 length: 15; clone size: -; V gene: TRBV19; CDR3 DNA: TGTGCCAGTAGTATCATAGTCGGGGGGAATCAGCCCCAGCATTTT; CDR3 protein: CASSIIVGGNQPQHF
J gene: TRBJ2-1; D gene: -; CDR3 length: 15; clone size: -; V gene: TRBV29-1; CDR3 DNA: TGCAGCGTTGAAGATACGGGGGGCGCATCCAATGAGCAGTTCTTC; CDR3 protein: CSVEDTGGASNEQFF
J gene: TRBJ2-5; D gene: -; CDR3 length: 14; clone size: -; V gene: TRBV19; CDR3 DNA: TGTGCCAGTAGTATTCGTGTCGGACTGGAGACCCAGTACTTC; CDR3 protein: CASSIRVGLETQYF
J gene: TRBJ2-2; D gene: TRBD2; CDR3 length: 16; clone size: once; V gene: TRBV5-1; CDR3 DNA: TGCGCCAGCAGCTTGGGGCTAGCGGGAATGACCGGGGAGCTGTTTTTT; CDR3 protein: CASSLGLAGMTGELFF
J gene: TRBJ2-7; D gene: -; CDR3 length: 14; clone size: once; V gene: TRBV5-3; CDR3 DNA: TGTGCCAGAAGGGCTAGGACAGAGCCAAACGAGCAGTACTTC; CDR3 protein: CARRARTEPNEQYF
J gene: TRBJ1-5; D gene: -; CDR3 length: 15; clone size: -; V gene: TRBV7-8; CDR3 DNA: TGTGCCAGCAGCTCTTCCGACAGGACCCGACAGCCCCAGCATTTT; CDR3 protein: CASSSSDRTRQPQHF